A single sample is the source of the 12 T cell receptor beta chains below, sequenced in a study of early T cells in non-severe SARS-CoV-2 infection. MiXCR was run by TCRdb on the 5' RACE reads, yielding one entry per CDR3 protein. This table holds under 70,000 distinct CDR3 sequences, around a tenth found once. Sequenced: whole blood. These receptors were taken from an adult who was a healthcare worker with PCR-confirmed SARS-CoV-2 infection or an uninfected control (not recorded which).

A few counts support this clonotype. This sequence joins TRBV28 and TRBJ2-2; 7 nucleotides line up with TRBD1. The trim removed 6 bases at V and 4 bases at J, leaving 5 bases unmatched. The germline gives CDR1 MDHEN, CDR2 SYDVKM. CDR3 length equals 14 residues. The CDR3 reads CASRLGTATGELFF. The CDR3 DNA is TGTGCCAGCAGACTCGGGACAGCCACCGGGGAGCTGTTTTTT.

This clonotype has at least ten counts. The chain couples TRBV30 to TRBJ2-7, with TRBD2 identical over 9 bases. Looked up from germline, CDR1 is GTSNPN and CDR2 is SVGIG (reference sequence). The CDR3 has 13 residues. V lost 5 bases, J lost 0 bases, and 2 bases stayed unmatched. CDR3 sequence reads: CAWASGASYEQYF. As DNA, the CDR3 is TGTGCCTGGGCTAGCGGGGCCTCCTACGAGCAGTACTTC.

This clonotype was observed a handful of times. The chain carries TRBV11-1 and TRBJ2-1; TRBD1 is a possible D gene (5 bases). Per germline, CDR1 SGHAT and CDR2 FQDESV (reference sequence). CDR3 length: 17 residues. V was pared by 0 bases and J by 1 base, with 13 bases between. The CDR3: CASSLARGLASYNEQFF. The CDR3 DNA reads as TGTGCCAGCAGCTTAGCAAGGGGCTTAGCTTCCTACAATGAGCAGTTCTTC.

This chain joins TRBV6-2 or TRBV6-3 and TRBJ1-5; D gene uncertain. V was cut by 2 bases and J by 2 bases, with 7 bases left in between. The germline V gene has CDR1 MNHEY and CDR2 SVGEGT. The CDR3 is 14 residues long. The CDR3 DNA reads TGTGCCAGCAGTTACCCATGGGGCAATCAGCCCCAGCATTTT. Translating it yields CASSYPWGNQPQHF.

Many counts were recorded for this clonotype. This rearrangement joins TRBV29-1 to TRBJ1-5; tentatively, D is TRBD1 (6 bases). Germline CDR1 SQVTM, CDR2 ANQGSEA. There are 14 residues in the CDR3. V lost 7 bases and J 2 bases, leaving 15 bases between the germline ends. This CDR3 reads CSATTGFGNQPQHF. Written as DNA, the CDR3 is TGCAGCGCAACAACAGGGTTCGGCAATCAGCCCCAGCATTTT.

This clonotype has a handful of counts. The rearrangement uses TRBV5-1 and TRBJ2-3, with 7 bases fitting TRBD1. Germline CDR1 is SGHRS and CDR2 is YFSETQ. J was trimmed by 1 base and V by 3 bases; bases with no gene match: 2. CDR3 size: 14 residues. In DNA form, the CDR3 reads TGCGCCAGCAGCTGGACAGGTGGCACAGATACGCAGTATTTT. Its protein product is CASSWTGGTDTQYF.

This chain uses TRBV27 with TRBJ2-1; perhaps TRBD1 as D (6 bases). CDR1 is MNHEY, CDR2 SMNVEV, per germline (reference sequence). V was trimmed by 4 bases and J by 7 bases, leaving 11 bases between them. The CDR3 spans 13 residues. The CDR3 sequence is CASSYRQANEQFF. The CDR3 DNA follows: TGTGCCAGCAGTTATAGACAGGCTAATGAGCAGTTCTTC.

The chain is built from TRBV24-1 and TRBJ2-3; D is unclear. Germline V gene lookup returns CDR1 KGHDR and CDR2 SFDVKD. Trimming took 3 bases from V and 1 from J, leaving 7 bases between them. The CDR3 has 14 residues. CDR3 sequence (DNA): TGTGCCACCAGTGATCCCCCGCGCACAGATACGCAGTATTTT. Translating gives CATSDPPRTDTQYF.

This clonotype was seen repeatedly, ten times or more. The chain employs TRBV7-9 and TRBJ2-1; the match to TRBD2 covers 15 bases. From germline, CDR1 is SEHNR and CDR2 FQNEAQ (reference sequence). Trimming removed 5 bases from V and 4 bases from J; junction bases left unmatched: 6. CDR3 length: 17 amino acids. CDR3 nucleotides: TGTGCCAGCAGCCCCAGGACTAGCGGGGGGGTTTACAATGAGCAGTTCTTC. This sequence encodes CASSPRTSGGVYNEQFF.

In this sample, this clonotype turned up many times. The chain joins TRBV6-4 to TRBJ2-1; D gene uncertain. From germline, CDR1 is MRHNA and CDR2 SNTAGT. Trimming pared 2 bases from V and 0 bases from J, leaving 14 bases between. CDR3 length: 17 amino acids. The CDR3 DNA reads TGTGCCAGCAGTGACACATATTCGGCGAGCTCCTACAATGAGCAGTTCTTC. Translating gives CASSDTYSASSYNEQFF.

This clonotype was counted at least ten times. The rearrangement uses TRBV7-8 and TRBJ2-2, with unresolved D. The CDR3 is made up of 14 amino acids. The V end lost 2 bases, the J end lost 2 bases, and 6 bases lay between the germline ends. From germline, CDR1 is SGHVS and CDR2 FQNEAQ. Here the CDR3 reads CASSLLTNTGELFF. CDR3 in DNA: TGTGCCAGCAGCTTATTAACTAACACCGGGGAGCTGTTTTTT.

Ten or more counts support this clonotype. The chain carries TRBV7-6 and TRBJ1-3, with TRBD1 matching 9 bases. Losses at the gene ends were 5 bases for V and 1 base for J; bases not matched to a gene: 9. Germline lookup yields CDR1 SGHVS and CDR2 FNYEAQ. The CDR3 runs to 17 residues. The CDR3 loop reads CASSRNPQGASGNTIYF. CDR3 DNA: TGTGCCAGCAGCCGAAACCCACAGGGGGCTTCTGGAAACACCATATATTTT.